The 25 T cell receptor beta chains below come from one sample, sequenced in a study of response to subunit inactivated influenza vaccine (dated by TCRdb to the late 2010s). Libraries were constructed by RT-PCR. Sequenced on an Illumina HiSeq 2500. Through fastp at Q25 and MiXCR, TCRdb rebuilt clones from the public reads, retaining in-frame beta chains. A single entry per CDR3 protein holds the most common genes and DNA from its merged rows. The sample records about 570,000 distinct CDR3 sequences, 10% to 15% of which are singletons. The ten top clones hold about a tenth of the sample. The sequencing here drew on PBMCs from blood, taken on the day of vaccination. Receptors were obtained from a middle-aged man who received an inactivated influenza vaccine. Donor details come from another sample of the same person, matched by shared clones.

The V call is TRBV20-1, the J call TRBJ2-3, with a weak D call TRBD2 (5 bases). V was trimmed by 6 bases and J by 7 bases, leaving 14 bases between them. The CDR3 covers 12 residues. Germline-derived CDR1 and CDR2 are DFQATT and SNEGSKA (reference sequence). The CDR3 DNA reads as TGCAGTGCAATGACGGACTCAAATACGCAGTATTTT. This translates into CSAMTDSNTQYF.

This chain joins TRBV7-9 and TRBJ2-5; 16 nucleotides match TRBD2. Germline lookup yields CDR1 SEHNR and CDR2 FQNEAQ (reference sequence). CDR3 length: 16 residues. With 5 bases clipped from V and 5 bases from J, the junction kept 5 bases outside the gene matches. CDR3 sequence: CASSGGLAGGLETQYF. The CDR3 DNA is TGTGCCAGCAGCGGGGGACTAGCGGGGGGGCTGGAGACCCAGTACTTC.

The chain links TRBV7-9 to TRBJ2-5; the D gene is possibly TRBD2 (6 bases). Trimming pared 3 bases from V and 7 bases from J, leaving 12 bases between. Germline V gene lookup returns CDR1 SEHNR and CDR2 FQNEAQ (reference sequence). This CDR3 spans 13 amino acids. Here the CDR3 reads CASSFGDSVTQYF. The CDR3 DNA sequence: TGTGCCAGCAGCTTTGGGGACTCGGTGACCCAGTACTTC.

This clonotype was seen a few times. The genes are TRBV29-1 and TRBJ2-7, with 9 bases lining up with TRBD1. The CDR3 runs 12 residues. With 6 bases clipped from V and 3 bases from J, the junction kept 3 bases outside the gene matches. The germline V gene encodes CDR1 SQVTM and CDR2 ANQGSEA. The CDR3 DNA reads TGCAGCGTGTCGACAGGGGGCTACGAGCAGTACTTC. This encodes CSVSTGGYEQYF.

The chain recombines TRBV6-2 or TRBV6-3 with TRBJ1-1; D is ambiguous. Germline lookup yields CDR1 MNHEY and CDR2 SVGEGT. V lost 6 bases to trimming and J lost 7 bases, with 15 bases between them. The CDR3 covers 13 residues. CDR3 in DNA: TGTGCCAGCAGACCCCCCGATACGAATGAAGCTTTCTTT. Amino acids: CASRPPDTNEAFF.

The CDR3 nucleotides are TGCGCCAGCAGTGAGGGGAAGGGGAGCGGCAATGAGCAGTTCTTC. Its protein product is CASSEGKGSGNEQFF. This chain connects TRBV10-1 to TRBJ2-1, with D perhaps given as TRBD1 or TRBD2 (5 bases each). CDR1 and CDR2 (germline): WNHNN, SYGVQD (reference sequence). The CDR3 extends over 15 amino acids. Trimming cost V 2 bases and J 6 bases, with 14 bases left between them.

The V call is TRBV11-2, the J call TRBJ2-5; D perhaps matches TRBD1 (6 bases). CDR3 length: 14 amino acids. Between the trimmed V and J ends, which lost 4 bases and 0 bases, there was a span of 9 bases. CDR1 is SGHAT and CDR2 is FQNNGV in the germline V gene. This CDR3 is CASSSTGYQETQYF. In DNA form, the CDR3 reads TGTGCCAGCAGCTCTACAGGGTACCAAGAGACCCAGTACTTC.

The chain is built from TRBV6-2 or TRBV6-3 and TRBJ2-1; TRBD1 matches at 8 bases. The V segment lost 2 bases and the J segment 2 bases; nucleotides outside the gene matches: 5. Germline loops: CDR1 MNHEY, CDR2 SVGEGT. This CDR3 is 16 amino acids long. The CDR3 reads CASSYGQGRPYNEQFF. The CDR3 DNA reads as TGTGCCAGCAGTTACGGACAGGGTCGGCCCTACAATGAGCAGTTCTTC.

The gene calls are TRBV6-1 and TRBJ2-1; D tentatively fits TRBD1 or TRBD2 (5 bases each). V was clipped by 5 bases and J by 1 base, with 12 bases between them. CDR1 is MNHNS and CDR2 is SASEGT in the germline V gene. CDR3 length: 15 residues. The CDR3 sequence is CASSTLGTSYNEQFF. The CDR3 DNA is TGTGCCAGCAGTACCCTAGGGACGTCCTACAATGAGCAGTTCTTC.

This clonotype came up many times. This chain connects TRBV15 to TRBJ2-5; TRBD2 is a possible D gene (6 bases). Germline V lookup: CDR1 LNHNV, CDR2 YYDKDF (reference sequence). V lost 0 bases and J lost 4, with 12 bases in between. The CDR3 runs to 15 residues. The CDR3 region is CATSRDEEGSETQYF. The CDR3 DNA reads TGTGCCACCAGCAGAGATGAGGAGGGGTCAGAGACCCAGTACTTC.

In this sample, this clonotype turned up a few times. The V and J genes are TRBV7-9 and TRBJ1-2, with D possibly being TRBD1 (6 bases). The CDR3 runs to 15 residues. V shed 5 bases and J shed 5 bases, with 18 bases lying between them. Per germline, CDR1 SEHNR and CDR2 FQNEAQ (reference sequence). The CDR3, as DNA: TGTGCCAGCAGCCCACAGGGAAACCCGATTTATGGCTACACCTTC. Protein: CASSPQGNPIYGYTF.

The gene calls are TRBV14 and TRBJ2-1; 10 nucleotides agree with TRBD2. V gave up 2 bases and J gave up 1 base; unmatched junction bases: 11. The CDR3 runs 19 residues. Germline lookup yields CDR1 SGHDN and CDR2 FVKESK. The CDR3: CASSQPGLVAGGSYNEQFF. The CDR3 DNA sequence: TGTGCCAGCAGCCAACCGGGACTGGTAGCGGGGGGTTCCTACAATGAGCAGTTCTTC.

This clonotype was seen many times. The chain links TRBV29-1 to TRBJ2-2; the D is unclear. The CDR3 spans 11 residues. CDR1 is SQVTM, CDR2 ANQGSEA, per germline. The V end lost 6 bases, the J end lost 5 bases, and 7 bases lay between the germline ends. In DNA form, the CDR3 reads TGCAGCGTAGACGCTACCGGGGAGCTGTTTTTT. Translating gives CSVDATGELFF.

The sample holds many counts of this clonotype. The rearrangement uses TRBV12-3 or TRBV12-4 and TRBJ1-2; 8 positions agree with TRBD1. This CDR3 contains 12 residues. After removal of 6 bases from V and 8 bases from J, the junction contained 5 bases not matched to a gene. The CDR3 is CASSGTGHGYTF. CDR3 DNA sequence: TGTGCCAGCAGCGGGACAGGCCACGGCTACACCTTC.

The CDR3 here is CASSSGAGGLVELFF. The DNA for the CDR3 is TGCGCCAGCAGCTCTGGGGCAGGGGGCTTGGTGGAGCTGTTTTTT. The chain is built from TRBV5-1 and TRBJ2-2; 8 positions match TRBD1. V lost 3 bases to trimming and J lost 10 bases; unmatched junction nucleotides: 11. This CDR3 comprises 15 residues. In germline, CDR1 is SGHRS, CDR2 YFSETQ.

V and J are TRBV24-1 and TRBJ2-5; 7 positions agree with TRBD1. The CDR3 length is 15 residues. The V segment lost 3 bases and the J segment 1 base; nucleotides outside the gene matches: 4. CDR1 is KGHDR, CDR2 SFDVKD, per germline. The CDR3 nucleotides are TGTGCCACCAGTGATGCCACAGGGGCCCAAGAGACCCAGTACTTC. This codes for CATSDATGAQETQYF.

The V and J genes are TRBV11-1 and TRBJ2-5; the D is unclear. The CDR3 spans 14 residues. Trimming took off 3 bases at V and 3 bases at J, with 11 bases between the two ends. From germline, CDR1 is SGHAT and CDR2 FQDESV (reference sequence). CDR3 sequence (DNA): TGTGCCAGCAGCTTGTCCGGTCCCAAAGAGACCCAGTACTTC. It encodes CASSLSGPKETQYF.

This clonotype was seen more than once but under ten times. This chain links TRBV7-8 with TRBJ1-5; 7 bases align to TRBD1. Per the germline V gene, CDR1 is SGHVS and CDR2 is FQNEAQ. CDR3 length: 17 residues. V lost 2 bases, J lost 2 bases, and 9 bases stayed unmatched. CDR3 residues: CASSLWSGTAGNQPQHF. The CDR3 DNA sequence: TGTGCCAGCAGCTTATGGTCCGGGACAGCGGGCAATCAGCCCCAGCATTTT.

The sample holds a few counts of this clonotype. The chain is built from TRBV10-3 and TRBJ2-7; 15 bases map to TRBD2. Trimming removed 6 bases from V and 9 bases from J; junction bases left unmatched: 12. This CDR3 comprises 16 residues. Germline CDR1 reads ENHRY; CDR2 reads SYGVKD. The chain's CDR3 is CAISLESWTSGRGQYF. In DNA, the CDR3 is TGTGCCATCAGCCTTGAGTCCTGGACTAGCGGGAGGGGGCAGTACTTC.

This clonotype has more than one count but fewer than ten. J is TRBJ2-5 and V is TRBV5-1; unclear D gene. CDR1 and CDR2 from the germline V gene are SGHRS and YFSETQ. The CDR3 sequence is 13 residues long. Trimming cost V 0 bases and J 5 bases, with 8 bases left between them. DNA of the CDR3: TGCGCCAGCAGCTTGGACGCAGAGGAGACCCAGTACTTC. Its translation: CASSLDAEETQYF.

This chain links TRBV28 with TRBJ2-3; no reliable D call. Per the germline V gene, CDR1 is MDHEN and CDR2 is SYDVKM. The CDR3 has 13 residues. V gave up 6 bases and J gave up 7 bases, with 14 bases separating them. CDR3 sequence (DNA): TGTGCCAGCAGCGAGGCCATGGCCCATACGCAGTATTTT. Translation: CASSEAMAHTQYF.

The chain links TRBV5-4 to TRBJ2-2; 7 bases are shared with TRBD1. J was trimmed by 6 bases and V by 2 bases; bases with no gene match: 4. The V gene's germline CDR1 is SGHNT and CDR2 YYREEE (reference sequence). This CDR3 has 14 residues. CDR3 DNA: TGTGCCAGCAGCTTACTGACAGGGTCCGGGGAGCTGTTTTTT. Its translation is CASSLLTGSGELFF.

This clonotype was recorded a few times. The chain uses TRBV20-1 and TRBJ2-7; perhaps TRBD2 as D (6 bases). From germline, CDR1 is DFQATT and CDR2 SNEGSKA (reference sequence). With 1 base removed from V and 3 bases from J, the gap between germline ends came to 16 bases. The CDR3 length is 15 residues. The CDR3 DNA reads TGCAGTGCTAGAGGGATGCGGGAAACTCTCTACGAGCAGTACTTC. Translated: CSARGMRETLYEQYF.

This chain uses TRBV11-2 with TRBJ2-1; unclear D gene. The germline V and J ends were trimmed by 5 bases and 7 bases, with 21 bases remaining between them. Germline CDR1 is SGHAT and CDR2 is FQNNGV. The CDR3 loop spans 16 amino acids. CDR3 amino acids: CASSPLGWDTLNEQFF. The DNA for the CDR3 is TGTGCCAGCAGCCCCCTCGGTTGGGATACACTAAATGAGCAGTTCTTC.

The rearrangement joins TRBV4-3 to TRBJ1-6; the D gene is possibly TRBD1 (6 bases). Deletions cut 0 bases from V and 8 bases from J, with 8 bases between. The CDR3 sequence is 14 residues long. In germline, CDR1 is LGHNA, CDR2 YSLEER. The CDR3 protein is CASSQETGYSPLHF. CDR3 DNA: TGCGCCAGCAGCCAAGAGACAGGTTATTCACCCCTCCACTTT.